This is a list of T cell receptor beta chains from one sample in a study of blood T cell repertoires in COVID-19. This table comes from immunoSEQ multiplex PCR, and its TCRdb copy is limited to in-frame clones, with some not included. The sample carries about 430,000 clones, around 90% recorded once. The specimen sequenced was peripheral blood. The receptor source for this set is a man in his late teens or twenties with COVID-19, enrolled during active disease. The CDR3 runs from the conserved cysteine through the conserved F or W. The D gene is left open where the match is weak. Clone size is not always given. Where it is, it says once, few, many or a class for expanded clones.

clone size | J gene | D gene | V gene | CDR3 length | CDR3 DNA | CDR3 protein
- | TRBJ2-6 | TRBD2 | TRBV5-5 | 17 | TGTGCCAGCAGCTCGCGACTAGCGGGCTCTGGGGCCAACGTCCTGACTTTC | CASSSRLAGSGANVLTF
- | TRBJ2-5 | TRBD1 | TRBV5-1 | 15 | TGCGCCAGCAGCAAGGCGGGACAGGGGGCGGAGACCCAGTACTTC | CASSKAGQGAETQYF
- | TRBJ2-7 | TRBD2 | TRBV4-1 | 19 | TGCGCCAGCAGCCAAGGATGGACCCCGGGAGGGGCCGTTATTGACGAGCAGTACTTC | CASSQGWTPGGAVIDEQYF
once | TRBJ2-7 | - | TRBV30 | 12 | TGTGCCTGGAGTCCGAGCTCCCACGAGCAGTACTTC | CAWSPSSHEQYF
- | TRBJ1-5 | TRBD1 | TRBV28 | 17 | TGTGCCAGCAGTTTATACCCCGGGGACAGGGGCGGACAGCCCCAGCATTTT | CASSLYPGDRGGQPQHF
- | TRBJ1-5 | - | TRBV7-2 | 13 | TGTGCCAGCAGCTTAGTAAAGGGGCAGCCCCAGCATTTT | CASSLVKGQPQHF
- | TRBJ2-7 | - | TRBV27 | 14 | TGTGCCAGCAGAATTCGAGGGGGCTCCTACGAGCAGTACTTC | CASRIRGGSYEQYF
- | TRBJ2-4 | - | TRBV19 | 13 | TGTGCCAGTAGTATTAGGGTCGGGGACATTCAGTACTTC | CASSIRVGDIQYF
- | TRBJ1-6 | - | TRBV10-3 | 14 | TGTGCCATCAGCCCCGGGACTAGGGCTTCACCCCTCCACTTT | CAISPGTRASPLHF
- | TRBJ2-5 | TRBD1 | TRBV10-3 | 15 | TGTGCCATCAGTGAGTCGGACAGGGGTCAAGAGACCCAGTACTTC | CAISESDRGQETQYF
- | TRBJ2-1 | TRBD2 | TRBV7-3 | 15 | TGTGCCAGCAGTCCTAGCGGGAGCTCCTACAATGAGCAGTTCTTC | CASSPSGSSYNEQFF
- | TRBJ1-1 | - | TRBV28 | 13 | TGTGCCAGCAGTTTACTCAGGGCCCTGGGAGCTTTCTTT | CASSLLRALGAFF
- | TRBJ1-1 | - | TRBV29-1 | 13 | TGCAGCGTGCACAGGCTGATGAACACTGAAGCTTTCTTT | CSVHRLMNTEAFF
- | TRBJ1-1 | - | TRBV7-9 | 14 | TGTGCCAGCAGCTTAGGGGGGCTGAACACTGAAGCTTTCTTT | CASSLGGLNTEAFF
- | TRBJ2-5 | TRBD2 | TRBV2 | 19 | TGTGCCAGCCAGGTCACCGGGACTAGCGGGAGGACTAACCAAGAGACCCAGTACTTC | CASQVTGTSGRTNQETQYF
- | TRBJ2-7 | TRBD2 | TRBV4-1 | 15 | TGCGCCAGCAGCGGACTAGCGGGCGGGGCGTATGAGCAGTACTTC | CASSGLAGGAYEQYF
- | TRBJ1-1 | - | TRBV6-5 | 13 | TGTGCCAGCAGGATGGACAGTAACACTGAAGCTTTCTTT | CASRMDSNTEAFF
- | TRBJ1-5 | TRBD1 | TRBV6-1 | 16 | TGTGCCAGCAGTGCCTGGGACAGGGGAGGCAATCAGCCCCAGCATTTT | CASSAWDRGGNQPQHF
- | TRBJ2-1 | TRBD1 | TRBV19 | 17 | TGTGCCAGTAGTACCTATTACAGGGGGCTTCAGTACAATGAGCAGTTCTTC | CASSTYYRGLQYNEQFF
- | TRBJ2-5 | TRBD2 | TRBV3-1/TRBV3-2 | 18 | TGTGCCAGCAGCCAAGGGTCTAGCGGGGGGGCCGACAAAGAGACCCAGTACTTC | CASSQGSSGGADKETQYF
once | TRBJ2-2 | TRBD2 | TRBV5-1 | 19 | TGCGCCAGCAGCGATGACCCCTTTCTAGCGGGAGGTTCCCACGGGGAGCTGTTTTTT | CASSDDPFLAGGSHGELFF
- | TRBJ2-1 | TRBD1 | TRBV6-5 | 15 | TGTGCCAGCAGTTCCGGGACAGGGGGACACAATGAGCAGTTCTTC | CASSSGTGGHNEQFF
- | TRBJ1-3 | TRBD1 | TRBV7-9 | 16 | TGTGCCAGCAGCTTCGGACAGGCGAGCTCTGGAAACACCATATATTTT | CASSFGQASSGNTIYF
once | TRBJ2-4 | - | TRBV5-1 | 14 | TGCGCCAGCAGCTTGGATGGGCCGCAAAACATTCAGTACTTC | CASSLDGPQNIQYF
- | TRBJ2-2 | TRBD2 | TRBV12-5 | 16 | TGTGCTAGTGGTAATCTAGCGGGGGCCGTAACCGGGGAGCTGTTTTTT | CASGNLAGAVTGELFF
few | TRBJ1-2 | TRBD1 | TRBV5-1 | 15 | TGCGCCAGCAGCTTGGAGACAGGGAACCGATACCCCTACACCTTC | CASSLETGNRYPYTF
- | TRBJ2-1 | - | TRBV27 | 15 | TGTGCCAGCAACCCGGGGCAGGGGTGGTACAATGAGCAGTTCTTC | CASNPGQGWYNEQFF
- | TRBJ1-2 | - | TRBV7-3 | 15 | TGTGCCAGCAGCTCAGGATCGGAGGGAGCGGGTGGCTACACCTTC | CASSSGSEGAGGYTF
- | TRBJ1-3 | TRBD1 | TRBV11-2 | 17 | TGTGCCAGCAGCCCTCAGGGCGGGACAGGCTCTGGAAACACCATATATTTT | CASSPQGGTGSGNTIYF
- | TRBJ2-5 | - | TRBV2 | 13 | TGTGCCAGCAGGGAACTTCCCCAAGAGACCCAGTACTTC | CASRELPQETQYF
- | TRBJ1-6 | - | TRBV30 | 14 | TGTGCCTGGAGTGTACTAGGGAACAATTCACCCCTCCACTTT | CAWSVLGNNSPLHF